Following are 28 T cell receptor beta chains from one sample sequenced in a study of blood T cell repertoires in COVID-19. Sequencing used immunoSEQ multiplex PCR; TCRdb keeps in-frame clones, though not all of them. The data hold over 140,000 clones, with roughly 80% observed a single time. Specimen: peripheral blood. Every receptor here comes from a woman aged 55-69 years with acute or convalescent COVID-19.

The V gene is TRBV7-9, the J gene TRBJ2-1, with TRBD2 identical over 13 bases. The CDR3 is 15 residues long. V trimming: 1 base; J trimming: 8 bases; junction bases outside the gene matches: 2. The V gene's germline CDR1 is SEHNR and CDR2 FQNEAQ (reference sequence). CDR3 nucleotides: TGTGCCAGCAGCTTAGATGGACTAGCGGGAGATGAGCAGTTCTTC. Protein product: CASSLDGLAGDEQFF.

The chain recombines TRBV28 with TRBJ2-1, with 9 positions matching TRBD1. This CDR3 is 18 amino acids long. The J segment lost 8 bases and the V segment lost 4 bases, leaving 18 bases of the junction unmatched. Germline loops: CDR1 MDHEN, CDR2 SYDVKM. CDR3 region: CASSYLRPGQGGVYEQFF. The CDR3 nucleotides are TGTGCCAGCAGTTATCTCAGACCGGGACAGGGTGGGGTCTATGAGCAGTTCTTC.

The chain has TRBV19 and TRBJ1-2; D uncertain. Germline V gene data show CDR1 as LNHDA and CDR2 as SQIVND (reference sequence). V lost 3 bases to trimming and J lost 2 bases, with 13 bases between them. The CDR3 has 15 residues. This CDR3 reads CASSISWRSNYGYTF. The DNA for the CDR3 is TGTGCCAGTAGTATCAGCTGGAGATCGAACTATGGCTACACCTTC.

The chain combines TRBV5-8 with TRBJ1-2; 9 bases match TRBD1. V lost 5 bases to trimming and J lost 4 bases; unmatched junction nucleotides: 9. The CDR3 has 15 amino acids. Looked up from germline, CDR1 is SGHTS and CDR2 is YDEGEE. The chain's CDR3 is CASRKGGDRAYGYTF. The CDR3 nucleotides are TGTGCCAGCAGAAAAGGAGGGGACAGGGCCTATGGCTACACCTTC.

This chain connects TRBV18 to TRBJ1-3; D remains ambiguous. This CDR3 is 15 amino acids long. V was trimmed by 2 bases and J by 0 bases, leaving 8 bases between them. The germline V gene encodes CDR1 KGHSH and CDR2 LQKENI. The CDR3 sequence: CASSPAESSGNTIYF. The CDR3 nucleotides read TGTGCCAGCTCACCAGCGGAGAGCTCTGGAAACACCATATATTTT.

V and J are TRBV6-6 and TRBJ2-7; D call uncertain. Germline V gene data show CDR1 as MNHNY and CDR2 as SVGAGI (reference sequence). Between the trimmed V and J ends, which lost 5 bases and 4 bases, there was a span of 21 bases. There are 16 residues in the CDR3. The CDR3 DNA sequence: TGTGCCAGCAGTCTCCCACCCAGGCCCCGGCTTTACGAGCAGTACTTC. Protein sequence: CASSLPPRPRLYEQYF.

The chain recombines TRBV2 with TRBJ2-1, with 14 bases matching TRBD2. The V gene end was trimmed by 7 bases and the J gene end by 7 bases; junction bases not matched to a gene: 3. This CDR3 region has 14 residues. CDR1 SNHLY and CDR2 FYNNEI come from the germline V gene. The CDR3 DNA is TGTGCCAGCAATAGACTAGCGGGAGGGAATGAGCAGTTCTTC. Encoded protein: CASNRLAGGNEQFF.

The V and J genes are TRBV24-1 and TRBJ2-1; 11 bases agree with TRBD2. V dropped 5 bases and J dropped 8; count of bases not matched to a gene: 10. Germline CDR1 KGHDR, CDR2 SFDVKD. The CDR3 is made up of 16 amino acids. The CDR3 spells CATSGDSGRAIDEQFF. The CDR3 DNA is TGTGCCACCAGTGGCGATAGCGGGAGGGCCATCGATGAGCAGTTCTTC.

The rearrangement links TRBV25-1 to TRBJ2-5, with a tentative D call TRBD2 (6 bases). Germline loops: CDR1 MGHDK, CDR2 SYGVNS. The CDR3 length is 14 residues. V was clipped by 1 base and J by 3 bases, with 9 bases between them. The CDR3 nucleotides are TGTGCCAGCAGTGAATCGGGAGCAAAAGAGACCCAGTACTTC. Protein product: CASSESGAKETQYF. Variable domain in full (rest from reference TRBV25-1 and TRBJ2-5): EADIYQTPRYLVIGTGKKITLECSQTMGHDKMYWYQQDPGMELHLIHYSYGVNSTEKGDLSSESTVSRIRTEHFPLTLESARPSHTSQYLCASSESGAKETQYFGPGTRLLVL.

In its sample, this clone was seen once. The chain combines TRBV12-3 or TRBV12-4 with TRBJ2-1; D may be TRBD2 (5 bases). This CDR3 has 12 residues. V lost 4 bases, J lost 15 bases, and 16 bases lay in between. This chain's CDR3 is CASSYGPRRWFF. The CDR3 DNA is TGTGCCAGCAGTTACGGCCCCAGGAGGTGGTTCTTC.

This clone was seen more than once but under ten times. In nucleotides, the CDR3 is TGTGCCAGCAGCCTAGAGACGTCTAGCTACGAGCAGTACTTC. This translates into CASSLETSSYEQYF. V usage is TRBV7-9 and J usage is TRBJ2-7; D gene uncertain. V dropped 5 bases and J dropped 3 bases, with 14 bases sitting between them. The CDR3 is made up of 14 amino acids. Per the germline V gene, CDR1 is SEHNR and CDR2 is FQNEAQ (reference sequence).

The chain is built from TRBV28 and TRBJ2-7; no firm D call. The CDR3 sequence is 12 residues long. Germline V CDR1 and CDR2: MDHEN, SYDVKM. Deletions cut 5 bases from V and 3 bases from J, with 8 bases between. Written as DNA, the CDR3 is TGTGCCAGCAGTACCAAGAGCTACGAGCAGTACTTC. It yields the protein CASSTKSYEQYF.

The genes are TRBV5-1 and TRBJ2-7; 16 nucleotides match TRBD2. The germline V gene encodes CDR1 SGHRS and CDR2 YFSETQ. This CDR3 region has 17 residues. Trimming took 1 base from V and 4 from J; bases not matched to a gene: 5. This CDR3 reads CASSLYGTSGRDYEQYF. CDR3 bases: TGCGCCAGCAGCTTGTATGGGACTAGCGGGAGGGATTACGAGCAGTACTTC.

The genes are TRBV6-5 and TRBJ1-2, with a tentative D call TRBD1 (5 bases). Between the trimmed V and J ends, which lost 0 bases and 2 bases, there was a span of 10 bases. From germline, CDR1 is MNHEY and CDR2 SVGAGI. This CDR3 is 15 amino acids long. CDR3 amino acids: CASSYSGVLNYGYTF. In DNA form, the CDR3 reads TGTGCCAGCAGTTACTCAGGGGTACTGAACTATGGCTACACCTTC.

J is TRBJ1-4 and V is TRBV2; TRBD1 matches 7 bases. Looked up from germline, CDR1 is SNHLY and CDR2 is FYNNEI. With V trimmed by 6 bases and J by 2 bases, 21 bases remained unmatched. The length of the CDR3 is 20 residues. CDR3 in DNA: TGTGCCAGCAGCCAACCGAGGGGGACAGCGAAGGGGACGACTAATGAAAAACTGTTTTTT. This encodes CASSQPRGTAKGTTNEKLFF.

The rearrangement uses TRBV7-2 and TRBJ2-5; a weak D match, TRBD2 (5 bases). From germline, CDR1 is SGHTA and CDR2 FQGNSA. V was trimmed by 2 bases and J by 1 base, leaving 8 bases between them. CDR3 size: 14 residues. CDR3 coding DNA: TGTGCCAGCAGCTTATGGGCGGGCCAAGAGACCCAGTACTTC. As protein: CASSLWAGQETQYF.

The V and J genes are TRBV27 and TRBJ2-5; D is undetermined. Germline values: CDR1 MNHEY, CDR2 SMNVEV (reference sequence). This CDR3 has 15 amino acids. Trimming stripped 3 bases from V and 1 base from J, with 12 bases between. The CDR3 DNA sequence: TGTGCCAGCAGTTTGGGCAGGTGGTCCCAAGAGACCCAGTACTTC. Translation: CASSLGRWSQETQYF.

This chain connects TRBV7-9 to TRBJ2-7; 10 bases fit TRBD1. This CDR3 region has 15 residues. The ends lost 4 bases at V and 6 bases at J; junction bases unmatched: 9. Germline-derived CDR1 and CDR2 are SEHNR and FQNEAQ (reference sequence). The CDR3 loop is CASSSVGDRGLEQYF. The CDR3 bases are TGTGCCAGCAGCTCCGTCGGGGACAGGGGTCTCGAGCAGTACTTC. Variable domain in full (rest from reference TRBV7-9 and TRBJ2-7): DTGVSQNPRHKITKRGQNVTFRCDPISEHNRLYWYRQTLGQGPEFLTYFQNEAQLEKSRLLSDRFSAERPKGSFSTLEIQRTEQGDSAMYLCASSSVGDRGLEQYFGPGTRLTVT.

The chain is built from TRBV6-5 and TRBJ1-3; D may be TRBD1 (5 bases). CDR1 and CDR2 from the germline V gene are MNHEY and SVGAGI. Between the trimmed V and J ends, which lost 2 bases and 3 bases, there was a span of 11 bases. The CDR3 consists of 15 residues. The CDR3 protein is CASSYGRASGNTIYF. CDR3 nucleotide sequence: TGTGCCAGCAGTTACGGCAGGGCCAGTGGAAACACCATATATTTT.

V is TRBV5-6 and J is TRBJ2-5; 12 positions agree with TRBD2. V trimming: 4 bases; J trimming: 2 bases; junction bases outside the gene matches: 6. The CDR3 is 16 amino acids. Per germline, CDR1 SGHDT and CDR2 YYEEEE. The CDR3 coding sequence is TGTGCCAGCAGCCCCACCGGGACTAGCGGGCAAGAGACCCAGTACTTC. Amino acid sequence: CASSPTGTSGQETQYF.

J is TRBJ2-1 and V is TRBV6-9; TRBD1 is a possible D gene (7 bases). The germline V gene encodes CDR1 MNHGY and CDR2 SVAAGI. Trimming took off 3 bases at V and 5 bases at J, with 11 bases between the two ends. The CDR3 covers 14 residues. CDR3 protein: CASSYGGGHNEQFF. CDR3 sequence (DNA): TGTGCCAGCAGTTACGGAGGGGGCCACAATGAGCAGTTCTTC.

The rearrangement uses TRBV24-1 and TRBJ2-5; D uncertain. This CDR3 spans 15 amino acids. The germline V gene encodes CDR1 KGHDR and CDR2 SFDVKD. The V gene lost 0 bases and the J gene lost 2 bases, with 9 bases spanning the gap. CDR3 coding DNA: TGTGCCACCAGTGATTTGATCGGTCATCAAGAGACCCAGTACTTC. It translates to CATSDLIGHQETQYF.

CDR3 residues: CASSSSSYEQYF. CDR3 bases: TGTGCCAGCAGTTCTTCCTCCTACGAGCAGTACTTC. The chain is built from TRBV6-2 or TRBV6-3 and TRBJ2-7; no firm D call. V was trimmed by 4 bases and J by 0 bases, leaving 4 bases between them. Germline V gene sequence: CDR1 MNHEY, CDR2 SVGEGT. This CDR3 has 12 residues.

The gene calls are TRBV28 and TRBJ1-5; tentative D call: TRBD1 (6 bases). The CDR3 contains 14 residues. Germline V CDR1 and CDR2: MDHEN, SYDVKM. Trimming removed 7 bases from V and 3 bases from J, with 13 bases in between. The CDR3 sequence is CASKQQGYNQPQHF. The CDR3 bases are TGTGCCAGCAAACAACAGGGCTACAATCAGCCCCAGCATTTT. Full variable domain (missing parts from reference TRBV28 and TRBJ1-5): DVKVTQSSRYLVKRTGEKVFLECVQDMDHENMFWYRQDPGLGLRLIYFSYDVKMKEKGDIPEGYSVSREKKERFSLILESASTNQTSMYLCASKQQGYNQPQHFGDGTRLSIL.

CDR3 sequence (DNA): TGTGCCAGCAGCTTAGTGGGGACAGGGAATAATGGCTACACCTTC. This translates into CASSLVGTGNNGYTF. The chain recombines TRBV7-9 with TRBJ1-2; 9 bases align to TRBD1. Looked up from germline, CDR1 is SEHNR and CDR2 is FQNEAQ (reference sequence). The CDR3 runs 15 residues. V was clipped by 1 base and J by 6 bases; unmatched bases: 6.

The rearrangement links TRBV11-3 to TRBJ2-3; maybe TRBD2 (5 bases). V was pared by 2 bases and J by 6 bases, with 12 bases between. Germline values: CDR1 SGHNT, CDR2 YENEEA. There are 14 residues in the CDR3. CDR3 amino acids: CASSLYLAGDTQYF. In DNA, the CDR3 is TGTGCCAGCAGCTTATACCTAGCCGGTGATACGCAGTATTTT.

CDR3 DNA sequence: TGCGCCAGCAGCCAAGATTCTAGCGGGAATTTCGAGCAGTACTTC. Protein product: CASSQDSSGNFEQYF. V usage is TRBV4-3 and J usage is TRBJ2-7, with 9 bases lining up with TRBD2. Germline loops: CDR1 LGHNA, CDR2 YSLEER. The CDR3 totals 15 residues. V was clipped by 0 bases and J by 6 bases; unmatched bases: 6.

This clone was picked up one time. The V and J genes are TRBV4-2 and TRBJ2-1; D is unclear. V gave up 0 bases and J gave up 13 bases, with 13 bases separating them. CDR1 is LGHNA, CDR2 YNFKEQ, per germline. This CDR3 contains 13 residues. The CDR3 here is CASSQDGDSRQFF. Here the CDR3 DNA reads TGTGCCAGCAGCCAAGATGGTGATAGCCGTCAGTTCTTC.